In its sample, the clone carrying this T cell receptor (beta chain) was seen a few times. Its antigen remains unknown. Per germline, CDR1 SGHTA and CDR2 FQGNSA. The CDR3 sequence is 14 residues long. V shed 5 bases, J shed 6 bases, and the junction held 3 bases outside the gene matches. The data derive from a study of response to subunit inactivated influenza vaccine. Study-level results: With each seasonal influenza vaccination, the authors suggested, few new T cells are recruited.

One entry per CDR3 protein, called by TCRdb with MiXCR from the RT-PCR reads. The top ten hold 10% to 13% of the sample, which has some 800,000 distinct CDR3 sequences, roughly 20% seen once. The material was PBMCs from blood, obtained 4 to 6 days after vaccination. This receptor was taken from a man aged 50 to 60 who received an inactivated influenza vaccine. The chain uses TRBV7-2 and TRBJ1-6; TRBD1 agrees at 8 bases. The CDR3 DNA reads TGTGCCAGCAGCCAGACAGGGGTTAATTCACCCCTCCACTTT. This encodes CASSQTGVNSPLHF.